A single sample is the source of the 10 T cell receptor beta chains below, sequenced in a study of Graves' ophthalmopathy and Graves' hyperthyroidism. Amplification targeted the TCR beta CDR3 regions, with RNA transcripts as the source material. An initial RT-PCR round employing HTBI primers preceded a second-round multiplex PCR. From the multiplex PCR reads, TCRdb called clonotypes with MiXCR, one entry per CDR3 protein. The repertoire holds hundreds of thousands of distinct CDR3 sequences, with 35% to 50% as singletons. The sequenced sample was peripheral blood. The receptors shown here come from an adult man with Graves' ophthalmopathy.

Points on this clonotype: Because it lacks the conserved phenylalanine or tryptophan at the end, this CDR3 is likely a read error. No DNA is shown, since the ends of the CDR3 on it are uncertain; the CDR3 is the one TCRdb lists. This rearrangement joins TRBV2 to TRBJ1-4. CDR1 SNHLY and CDR2 FYNNEI come from the germline V gene. The CDR3 is made up of 11 amino acids, end residues included. The CDR3 is CASSEGREVDY.

Concerning this clonotype itself: The CDR3 ends on some other residue instead of the conserved phenylalanine or tryptophan, so this is likely a read error. V usage is TRBV7-2 and J usage is TRBJ2-5; 11 bases match TRBD2. Unmatched junction bases numbered 6, after V lost 4 bases and J lost 2 bases. The germline V gene encodes CDR1 SGHTA and CDR2 FQGNSA. The CDR3 contains 16 residues. For the CDR3, the DNA is TGTACCAGCAGCTCCTCTAGCGGGGGGTTTCAAGAGACCCAGTACCTC. Its translation is CTSSSSSGGFQETQYL.

This clonotype was picked up many times. The chain has TRBV7-3 and TRBJ2-7, with a possible D match to TRBD2 (6 bases). Germline V gene sequence: CDR1 SGHTA, CDR2 FQGTGA. There are 14 residues in the CDR3. V was shortened by 3 bases and J by 2 bases, with 11 bases between the two germline ends. The CDR3 coding sequence is TGTGCCAGCAGCTTTTCCGGGGGTACCTACGAGCAGTACTTC. This encodes CASSFSGGTYEQYF. Supplemented by reference TRBV7-3 and TRBJ2-7, the full variable domain reads GAGVSQTPSNKVTEKGKYVELRCDPISGHTALYWYRQSLGQGPEFLIYFQGTGAADDSGLPNDRFFAVRPEGSVSTLKIQRTERGDSAVYLCASSFSGGTYEQYFGPGTRLTVT.

This rearrangement joins TRBV5-6 to TRBJ1-1; TRBD1 might be the D (5 bases). The CDR3 sequence is 15 residues long. Trimming left V 4 bases short and J 4 bases short, with 17 bases between. Germline values: CDR1 SGHDT, CDR2 YYEEEE. CDR3 nucleotides: TGTGCCAGCAGCGGGGGGGGGGTGGGTGGCACTGAAGCTTTCTTT. Its protein product is CASSGGGVGGTEAFF.

This clonotype was counted many times. This chain connects TRBV29-1 to TRBJ1-2; D not certain. V was pared by 3 bases and J by 3 bases, with 2 bases between. In germline, CDR1 is SQVTM, CDR2 ANQGSEA. The CDR3 extends over 10 amino acids. CDR3 DNA sequence: TGCAGCGTTGAGGACTATGGCTACACCTTC. Translation gives CSVEDYGYTF.

Only a few counts were recorded for this clonotype. The chain recombines TRBV12-3 or TRBV12-4 with TRBJ2-2; maybe TRBD1 (6 bases). The CDR3 is 16 amino acids. V lost 8 bases and J 5 bases, leaving 21 bases between the germline ends. CDR3 nucleotides: TGTGCCAGCGGAAATTCAAACAGGGTATGGACCGGGGAGCTGTTTTTT. The encoded protein is CASGNSNRVWTGELFF.

This CDR3 is CAWSHRQGLGYTF. CDR3 DNA sequence: TGTGCCTGGAGTCACAGACAGGGTTTAGGCTACACCTTC. This chain uses TRBV6-4 with TRBJ1-2; 7 bases are a match to TRBD1. This CDR3 has 13 amino acids. J gave up 8 bases and V 11 bases, and 14 bases lay outside the gene matches. From germline, CDR1 is MRHNA and CDR2 SNTAGT.

This chain links TRBV20-1 with TRBJ2-7; 10 bases align to TRBD1. The germline V gene encodes CDR1 DFQATT and CDR2 SNEGSKA (reference sequence). With V trimmed by 5 bases and J by 3 bases, 4 bases remained unmatched. The CDR3 is 13 residues long. The DNA for the CDR3 is TGCAGTGCTCTGGACAGGGGGGGCTACGAGCAGTACTTC. Protein: CSALDRGGYEQYF.

This clonotype has at least ten counts. The gene calls are TRBV10-3 and TRBJ2-5, with D possibly being TRBD1 (6 bases). Trimming stripped 10 bases from V and 0 bases from J, with 9 bases between. The CDR3 has 12 amino acids. Germline loops: CDR1 ENHRY, CDR2 SYGVKD. The CDR3 nucleotides read TGTGCCAGCAGGGGAGACCAAGAGACCCAGTACTTC. It yields the protein CASRGDQETQYF.

This clonotype was recorded at least ten times. The genes are TRBV7-9 and TRBJ2-5; D is unclear. V was clipped by 4 bases and J by 14 bases, with 23 bases between them. CDR3 length: 14 residues. CDR1 and CDR2 (germline): SEHNR, FQNEAQ (reference sequence). As DNA, the CDR3 is TGTGCCAGCAGCTCCGACCCGTTAGATGAGACCCCCTACTTC. This sequence encodes CASSSDPLDETPYF.